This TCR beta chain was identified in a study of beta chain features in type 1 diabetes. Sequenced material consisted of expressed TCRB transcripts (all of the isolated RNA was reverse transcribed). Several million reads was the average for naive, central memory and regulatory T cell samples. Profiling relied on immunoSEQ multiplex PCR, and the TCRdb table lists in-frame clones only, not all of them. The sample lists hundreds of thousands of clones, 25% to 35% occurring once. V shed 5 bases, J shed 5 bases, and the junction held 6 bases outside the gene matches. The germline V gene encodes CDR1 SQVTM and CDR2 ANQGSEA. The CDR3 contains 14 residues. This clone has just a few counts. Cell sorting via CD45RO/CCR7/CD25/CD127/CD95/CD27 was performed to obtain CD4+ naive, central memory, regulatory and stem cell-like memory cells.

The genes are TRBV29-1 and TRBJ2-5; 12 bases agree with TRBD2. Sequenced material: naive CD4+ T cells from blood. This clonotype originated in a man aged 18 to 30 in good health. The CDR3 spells CSVRPLAGGETQYF. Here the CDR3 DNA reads TGCAGCGTTCGGCCACTAGCGGGAGGTGAGACCCAGTACTTC.